This T cell receptor (beta chain) appears in the sequencing data of a study of cytomegalovirus exposure and HLA in healthy donors. Regarding the study as a whole: The later analysis indicated that the majority of CMV-associated TCR beta chains appeared HLA-restricted. A later analysis linked a missense DCLRE1C variant to TCR beta V- and J-gene trimming. With DRB1 most and HLA-C fewest, TCR association rates differed between HLA loci in a later analysis.

With respect to this clone: The antigen is unknown.

PCR was performed using 60 Vbeta and 13 Jbeta primers. Repertoires were generated with immunoSEQ multiplex PCR, while TCRdb's copy carries only in-frame clones and drops some. The table shows approximately 110,000 clones, with around 77% occurring only once. Per the germline V gene, CDR1 is MDHEN and CDR2 is SYDVKM. This CDR3 spans 13 amino acids. The germline V and J ends were trimmed by 6 bases and 9 bases, with 12 bases remaining between them. Material for sequencing was PBMCs. The rearrangement uses TRBV28 and TRBJ1-6; D unclear. The receptor was derived from a human donor in good health. The CDR3: CASRLQVRSPLHF. The CDR3 DNA reads as TGTGCCAGCAGACTGCAAGTACGTTCACCCCTCCACTTT.